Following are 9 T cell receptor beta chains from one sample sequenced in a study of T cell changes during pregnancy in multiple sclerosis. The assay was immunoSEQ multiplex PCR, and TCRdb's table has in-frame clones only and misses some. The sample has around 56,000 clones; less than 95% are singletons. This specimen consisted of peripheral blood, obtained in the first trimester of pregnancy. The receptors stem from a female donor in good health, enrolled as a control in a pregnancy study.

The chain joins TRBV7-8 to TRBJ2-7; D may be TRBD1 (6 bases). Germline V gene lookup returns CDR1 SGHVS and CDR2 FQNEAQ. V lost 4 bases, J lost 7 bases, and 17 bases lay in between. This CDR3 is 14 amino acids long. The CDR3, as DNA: TGTGCCAGCAGCTCCCAGGGGTCACTCACTGAGCAGTACTTC. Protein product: CASSSQGSLTEQYF.

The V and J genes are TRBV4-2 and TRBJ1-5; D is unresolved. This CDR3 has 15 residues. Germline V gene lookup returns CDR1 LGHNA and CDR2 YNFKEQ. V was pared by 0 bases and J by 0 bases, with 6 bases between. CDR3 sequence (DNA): TGTGCCAGCAGCCAAGAAGTAGATAGCAATCAGCCCCAGCATTTT. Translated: CASSQEVDSNQPQHF.

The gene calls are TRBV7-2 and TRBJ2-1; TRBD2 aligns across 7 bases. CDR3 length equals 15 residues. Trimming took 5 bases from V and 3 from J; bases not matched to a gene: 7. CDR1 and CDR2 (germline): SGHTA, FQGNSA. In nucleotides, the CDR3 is TGTGCCAGCAGCCGAAGCGGGACCGACTACAATGAGCAGTTCTTC. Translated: CASSRSGTDYNEQFF.

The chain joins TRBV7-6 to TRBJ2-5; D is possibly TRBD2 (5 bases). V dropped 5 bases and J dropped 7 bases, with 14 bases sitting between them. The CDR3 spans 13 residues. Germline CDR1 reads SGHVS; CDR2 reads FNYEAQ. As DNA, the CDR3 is TGTGCCAGCAGCCGATCCCCGGCGGGGACCCAGTACTTC. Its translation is CASSRSPAGTQYF.

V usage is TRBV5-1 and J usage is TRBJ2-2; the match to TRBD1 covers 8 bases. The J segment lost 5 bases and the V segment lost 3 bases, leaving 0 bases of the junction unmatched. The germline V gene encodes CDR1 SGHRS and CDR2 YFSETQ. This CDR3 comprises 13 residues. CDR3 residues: CASSWTGTGELFF. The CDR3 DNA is TGCGCCAGCAGCTGGACAGGGACCGGGGAGCTGTTTTTT.

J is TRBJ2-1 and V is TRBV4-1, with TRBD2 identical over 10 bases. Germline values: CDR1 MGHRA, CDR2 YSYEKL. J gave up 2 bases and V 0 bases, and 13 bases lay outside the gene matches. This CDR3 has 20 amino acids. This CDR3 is CASSQDKVLLAGAPYNEQFF. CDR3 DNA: TGCGCCAGCAGCCAAGATAAGGTTTTGCTAGCGGGGGCCCCCTACAATGAGCAGTTCTTC.

This CDR3 is CASSIDLEVTYEQYF. In DNA form, the CDR3 reads TGTGCCAGTAGTATAGATCTAGAGGTCACCTACGAGCAGTACTTC. The chain is built from TRBV19 and TRBJ2-7; no clear D gene. Trimming left V 0 bases short and J 2 bases short, with 11 bases between. The CDR3 runs 15 residues. Germline values: CDR1 LNHDA, CDR2 SQIVND (reference sequence).

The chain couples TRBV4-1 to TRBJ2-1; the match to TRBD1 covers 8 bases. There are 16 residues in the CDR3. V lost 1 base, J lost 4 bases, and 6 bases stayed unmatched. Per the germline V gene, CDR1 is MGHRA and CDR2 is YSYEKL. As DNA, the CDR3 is TGCGCCAGCAGCCAAGTTCCAGGGGGCTGGTACAATGAGCAGTTCTTC. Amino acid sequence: CASSQVPGGWYNEQFF.

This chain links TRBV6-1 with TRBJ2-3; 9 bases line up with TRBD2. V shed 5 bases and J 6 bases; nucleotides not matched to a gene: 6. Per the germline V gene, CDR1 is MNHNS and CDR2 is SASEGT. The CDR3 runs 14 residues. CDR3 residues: CASSLLAGADTQYF. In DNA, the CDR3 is TGTGCCAGCAGTCTTTTAGCGGGGGCTGATACGCAGTATTTT.